This T cell receptor beta chain appears in the sequencing data of a study of tumor and adjacent non-tumor tissue in lung cancer. Points from the study as a whole: Tumor repertoires had a smaller top 100 clone share than normal lung.

RNA was extracted from bulk tissue without any cell sorting. TCRbeta libraries were built with three rounds of nested PCR, modified from ARM-PCR. TCRdb reprocessed the multiplex PCR reads via MiXCR and lists one record per CDR3 protein. The table shows over 110,000 distinct CDR3 sequences, with approximately 70% occurring only once. There are 12 residues in the CDR3. Per the germline V gene, CDR1 is GTSNPN and CDR2 is SVGIG (reference sequence). Worth noting for this clonotype: The antigen is not known. One junction end disagrees with the germline gene, perhaps due to a read error.

The TCR was taken from a man between 60 and 75 years old with small cell lung cancer. V gene TRBV30 combines with J gene TRBJ2-2; a possible D gene is TRBD2 (5 bases). The sequenced sample consisted of lung tumor tissue. CDR3 region: CAWRKLTGELFF. CDR3 DNA: TGTGCCTGGAGAAAGCTTACCGGGGAGCTGTTCTTT.